This entry lists 32 T cell receptor beta chains sequenced from one sample in a study of blood T cell repertoires in COVID-19. The assay was immunoSEQ multiplex PCR, and TCRdb's table has in-frame clones only and misses some. Among fewer than 200,000 clones listed, 80% to 95% were seen once. Sample: peripheral blood. Receptors were obtained from a man between 25 and 39 years old with COVID-19, enrolled during active disease.

The J gene is TRBJ1-1, the V gene TRBV6-8; perhaps TRBD1 as D (5 bases). Germline V gene sequence: CDR1 MNHGY, CDR2 SAAAGT. Deletions cut 9 bases from V and 5 bases from J, with 19 bases between. The CDR3 runs to 14 residues. CDR3 DNA sequence: TGTGCCAGTGGGAGGGGCATCAAGGGAACTGAAGCTTTCTTT. Its protein is CASGRGIKGTEAFF.

The V and J genes are TRBV24-1 and TRBJ2-1, with D possibly being TRBD2 (6 bases). CDR3 length: 15 amino acids. V was trimmed by 9 bases and J by 1 base, leaving 15 bases between them. The V gene's germline CDR1 is KGHDR and CDR2 SFDVKD. The CDR3 reads CATWQRAGSYNEQFF. CDR3 sequence (DNA): TGTGCCACCTGGCAACGGGCGGGATCCTACAATGAGCAGTTCTTC.

The chain joins TRBV29-1 to TRBJ2-7; D ambiguous. The V end was cut by 4 bases, the J end by 3 bases, with 10 bases between. CDR3 length equals 12 residues. CDR1 and CDR2 from the germline V gene are SQVTM and ANQGSEA. The CDR3 spells CSVGSSYYEQYF. Here the CDR3 DNA reads TGCAGCGTTGGGAGTTCTTACTACGAGCAGTACTTC.

The chain employs TRBV19 and TRBJ2-2; maybe TRBD1 (6 bases). The CDR3 sequence is 15 residues long. In germline, CDR1 is LNHDA, CDR2 SQIVND (reference sequence). Trimming left V 4 bases short and J 2 bases short, with 11 bases between. The CDR3, as DNA: TGTGCCAGTAGTAAACTGGGGGCCAACACCGGGGAGCTGTTTTTT. Encoded protein: CASSKLGANTGELFF.

The V call is TRBV3-1 (or the pseudogene TRBV3-2), the J call TRBJ2-7, with D uncertain. CDR3 size: 18 residues. Trimming shortened V by 0 bases and J by 3 bases, and 21 bases separated the two germline ends. Germline V gene lookup returns CDR1 LGHDT and CDR2 YNNKEL (reference sequence). CDR3 protein: CASSQDLVFYSHDYEQYF. DNA of the CDR3: TGTGCCAGCAGCCAAGATCTAGTTTTTTATAGCCATGACTACGAGCAGTACTTC.

The V and J genes are TRBV12-3 or TRBV12-4 and TRBJ1-2, with 10 bases lining up with TRBD1. This CDR3 has 12 residues. The V segment lost 6 bases and the J segment 7 bases; nucleotides outside the gene matches: 2. The CDR3 sequence: CASRTGGIGYTF. The CDR3 region has the DNA TGTGCCAGCAGGACAGGGGGCATTGGCTACACCTTC.

The chain couples TRBV18 to TRBJ2-3; TRBD2 matches at 7 bases. The germline gives CDR1 KGHSH, CDR2 LQKENI. This CDR3 has 16 residues. The junction had 6 bases not matched to a gene; V was cut back by 2 bases and J by 1 base. CDR3 loop: CASSPNRLAGTDTQYF. In nucleotides, the CDR3 is TGTGCCAGCTCACCAAATAGACTAGCCGGCACAGATACGCAGTATTTT.

The V call is TRBV19, the J call TRBJ2-3; 9 bases align to TRBD2. This CDR3 has 15 amino acids. V was clipped by 5 bases and J by 4 bases; unmatched bases: 7. Germline CDR1 is LNHDA and CDR2 is SQIVND (reference sequence). This CDR3 is CASSQKRGASDTQYF. CDR3 bases: TGTGCCAGTAGTCAAAAGCGGGGGGCCTCAGATACGCAGTATTTT.

The chain links TRBV3-1 (or the pseudogene TRBV3-2) to TRBJ2-7; TRBD1 is a possible D gene (5 bases). V lost 0 bases to trimming and J lost 6 bases, with 9 bases between them. Germline V gives CDR1 LGHDT, CDR2 YNNKEL (reference sequence). CDR3 size: 13 residues. CDR3 bases: TGTGCCAGCAGCCAAGATCCTAGGGGCGAGCAGTACTTC. It codes for CASSQDPRGEQYF.

In DNA, the CDR3 is TGTGCCAGCAGCGTAGCTACAGGGGGCCATTACGAGCAGTACTTC. It is translated as CASSVATGGHYEQYF. The V and J genes are TRBV9 and TRBJ2-7, with 9 positions matching TRBD1. Looked up from germline, CDR1 is SGDLS and CDR2 is YYNGEE. The CDR3 is 15 amino acids. V lost 0 bases and J lost 4; bases outside the gene matches: 5.

V gene TRBV29-1 combines with J gene TRBJ2-3; 14 positions agree with TRBD2. J lost 4 bases, V lost 1 base, and 7 bases had no gene match. The CDR3 is made up of 17 amino acids. Germline values: CDR1 SQVTM, CDR2 ANQGSEA. In DNA, the CDR3 is TGCAGCGTTGAAGGACTAGCGGGAGGGCCTTGGTCAGATACGCAGTATTTT. Its translation is CSVEGLAGGPWSDTQYF.

The gene calls are TRBV19 and TRBJ2-7, with a possible D match to TRBD2 (5 bases). Germline-derived CDR1 and CDR2 are LNHDA and SQIVND (reference sequence). Trimming took 7 bases from V and 2 from J, leaving 15 bases between them. The CDR3 totals 14 residues. DNA for the CDR3: TGTGCCAGTACCGGTGGGATAGCGCCCTACGAGCAGTACTTC. This gives the protein CASTGGIAPYEQYF.

The V gene is TRBV25-1, the J gene TRBJ1-1, with D tentatively TRBD1 (6 bases). This CDR3 is 16 amino acids long. Germline V gives CDR1 MGHDK, CDR2 SYGVNS. Trimming cost V 1 base and J 1 base, with 13 bases left between them. The CDR3 bases are TGTGCCAGCAGTGAATTCGGGACAATAAAGAACACTGAAGCTTTCTTT. Protein sequence: CASSEFGTIKNTEAFF.

This sequence joins TRBV6-5 and TRBJ1-5; D is perhaps TRBD1 (5 bases). Germline loops: CDR1 MNHEY, CDR2 SVGAGI. The CDR3 has 16 residues. V was trimmed by 2 bases and J by 0 bases, leaving 11 bases between them. The CDR3 region is CASSYPRGGSNQPQHF. CDR3 nucleotide sequence: TGTGCCAGCAGTTACCCTCGGGGGGGTAGCAATCAGCCCCAGCATTTT.

This chain uses TRBV5-1 with TRBJ1-4, with a weak D call TRBD1 (5 bases). V gave up 0 bases and J gave up 4 bases, with 13 bases separating them. Germline loops: CDR1 SGHRS, CDR2 YFSETQ. CDR3 length equals 16 residues. Written as DNA, the CDR3 is TGCGCCAGCAGCTTGGAAGGGCTGGGGGGTAATGAAAAACTGTTTTTT. Its protein is CASSLEGLGGNEKLFF. The full variable domain, in which reference TRBV5-1 and TRBJ1-4 provide the parts outside the CDR3, is KAGVTQTPRYLIKTRGQQVTLSCSPISGHRSVSWYQQTPGQGLQFLFEYFSETQRNKGNFPGRFSGRQFSNSRSEMNVSTLELGDSALYLCASSLEGLGGNEKLFFGSGTQLSVL.

CDR3 loop: CASSLTAQALATNEKLFF. The CDR3 coding sequence is TGCGCCAGCAGCTTGACTGCACAGGCCCTAGCAACTAATGAAAAACTGTTTTTT. V and J are TRBV5-1 and TRBJ1-4, with a tentative D call TRBD1 (5 bases). CDR1 is SGHRS and CDR2 is YFSETQ in the germline V gene. V lost 1 base to trimming and J lost 0 bases, with 16 bases between them. There are 18 residues in the CDR3.

CDR3 loop: CASSQRTSGGLTSTDTQYF. The CDR3 region has the DNA TGTGCCAGCTCACAACGTACTAGCGGGGGATTAACGTCCACAGATACGCAGTATTTT. The rearrangement joins TRBV18 to TRBJ2-3; TRBD2 matches 11 bases. Germline-derived CDR1 and CDR2 are KGHSH and LQKENI. The CDR3 sequence is 19 residues long. The J segment lost 2 bases and the V segment lost 4 bases, leaving 14 bases of the junction unmatched.

This sequence joins TRBV3-1 (or the pseudogene TRBV3-2) and TRBJ1-1, with TRBD1 matching over 7 bases. Looked up from germline, CDR1 is LGHDT and CDR2 is YNNKEL (reference sequence). J lost 2 bases, V lost 5 bases, and 5 bases had no gene match. The CDR3 consists of 14 residues. This chain's CDR3 is CASSFDRDNTEAFF. CDR3 bases: TGTGCCAGCAGCTTCGACAGGGATAACACTGAAGCTTTCTTT.

The V gene is TRBV7-2, the J gene TRBJ2-2; the D gene is possibly TRBD2 (6 bases). V was pared by 1 base and J by 11 bases, with 14 bases between. Germline loops: CDR1 SGHTA, CDR2 FQGNSA. This CDR3 contains 14 residues. The CDR3 DNA reads TGTGCCAGCAGCTTAGACTTCGGGGGACTCGAGCTGTTTTTT. This codes for CASSLDFGGLELFF.

The chain has TRBV6-2 or TRBV6-3 and TRBJ2-3; D is perhaps TRBD2 (5 bases). CDR1 is MNHEY and CDR2 is SVGEGT in the germline V gene. CDR3 length: 16 amino acids. V was clipped by 0 bases and J by 4 bases, with 14 bases between them. This CDR3 is CASSYSSEGWPDTQYF. CDR3 bases: TGTGCCAGCAGTTACTCGAGCGAGGGATGGCCAGATACGCAGTATTTT.

V and J are TRBV30 and TRBJ1-2; TRBD1 aligns across 10 bases. Germline V lookup: CDR1 GTSNPN, CDR2 SVGIG (reference sequence). Losses at the gene ends were 4 bases for V and 1 base for J; bases not matched to a gene: 3. The CDR3 sequence is 14 residues long. The CDR3 spells CAWTGQGVNYGYTF. Here the CDR3 DNA reads TGTGCCTGGACCGGACAGGGGGTTAACTATGGCTACACCTTC.

The rearrangement uses TRBV5-5 and TRBJ2-3, with D possibly matching TRBD2 (6 bases). Germline CDR1 and CDR2: SGHKS and YYEKEE (reference sequence). Trimming stripped 2 bases from V and 5 bases from J, with 15 bases between. This CDR3 is 15 amino acids long. The CDR3 here is CASSFYTSGEDTQYF. Written as DNA, the CDR3 is TGTGCCAGCAGCTTCTACACCTCGGGGGAAGATACGCAGTATTTT.

The chain recombines TRBV28 with TRBJ1-6; TRBD1 might be the D (6 bases). The V and J ends lost 8 bases and 4 bases respectively, with 15 bases between them. From germline, CDR1 is MDHEN and CDR2 SYDVKM. The CDR3 totals 15 residues. DNA for the CDR3: TGTGCCAGCGAGCCCTGGACAGATTATAATTCACCCCTCCACTTT. Protein product: CASEPWTDYNSPLHF.

The chain uses TRBV29-1 and TRBJ2-1; TRBD2 matches at 7 bases. With 7 bases clipped from V and 0 bases from J, the junction kept 6 bases outside the gene matches. This CDR3 is built from 14 residues. Germline values: CDR1 SQVTM, CDR2 ANQGSEA. The DNA for the CDR3 is TGCAGCGGGGAGGGCGCTAACTCCTACAATGAGCAGTTCTTC. Its protein is CSGEGANSYNEQFF.

This clone was counted only a few times. V usage is TRBV9 and J usage is TRBJ2-1, with 15 bases fitting TRBD2. Germline lookup yields CDR1 SGDLS and CDR2 YYNGEE. CDR3 length equals 17 residues. V lost 0 bases and J lost 7; bases outside the gene matches: 5. The CDR3 nucleotides read TGTGCCAGCAGCGTAGGGACTAGCGGGAGGGCCGTTAATGAGCAGTTCTTC. Its translation: CASSVGTSGRAVNEQFF. The full variable domain, rest sourced from reference TRBV9 and TRBJ2-1, is DSGVTQTPKHLITATGQRVTLRCSPRSGDLSVYWYQQSLDQGLQFLIQYYNGEERAKGNILERFSAQQFPDLHSELNLSSLELGDSALYFCASSVGTSGRAVNEQFFGPGTRLTVL.

The rearrangement links TRBV19 to TRBJ1-1; D remains ambiguous. V lost 6 bases to trimming and J lost 1 base, with 15 bases between them. The length of the CDR3 is 15 residues. Germline CDR1 LNHDA, CDR2 SQIVND (reference sequence). CDR3 nucleotide sequence: TGTGCCAGTAGATTAGATGTGCGTACGAACACTGAAGCTTTCTTT. Protein: CASRLDVRTNTEAFF.

Only a few counts were recorded for this clone. This chain links TRBV5-4 with TRBJ2-1; 9 bases match TRBD2. J lost 7 bases, V lost 3 bases, and 5 bases had no gene match. Germline V CDR1 and CDR2: SGHNT, YYREEE (reference sequence). The CDR3 is 14 residues long. Written as DNA, the CDR3 is TGTGCCAGCAGCTCGGGACTAGCACGGAATGAGCAGTTCTTC. It translates to CASSSGLARNEQFF. Based on the CDR3 plus reference TRBV5-4 and TRBJ2-1, the full variable domain is ETGVTQSPTHLIKTRGQQVTLRCSSQSGHNTVSWYQQALGQGPQFIFQYYREEENGRGNFPPRFSGLQFPNYSSELNVNALELDDSALYLCASSSGLARNEQFFGPGTRLTVL.

The CDR3 spells CASSPQETQYF. As DNA, the CDR3 is TGTGCCAGCAGCCCTCAAGAGACCCAGTACTTC. The chain couples TRBV3-1 (or the pseudogene TRBV3-2) to TRBJ2-5; D ambiguous. The V end lost 4 bases, the J end lost 2 bases, and 2 bases lay between the germline ends. Germline assignment: CDR1 LGHDT and CDR2 YNNKEL (reference sequence). The CDR3 is made up of 11 amino acids.

This clone was counted a single time. CDR3 protein: CASSFPTNTEAFF. CDR3 in DNA: TGTGCCAGCAGTTTTCCCACTAACACTGAAGCTTTCTTT. The chain recombines TRBV28 with TRBJ1-1; the D is unclear. Trimming stripped 3 bases from V and 2 bases from J, with 7 bases between. The CDR3 is made up of 13 amino acids. The germline gives CDR1 MDHEN, CDR2 SYDVKM.

V and J are TRBV2 and TRBJ2-3; 11 nucleotides agree with TRBD2. CDR1 and CDR2 (germline): SNHLY, FYNNEI. This CDR3 has 15 amino acids. The trim removed 6 bases at V and 2 bases at J, leaving 4 bases unmatched. CDR3: CASRLLAGVTDTQYF. For the CDR3, the DNA is TGTGCCAGCAGGTTACTAGCGGGAGTCACAGATACGCAGTATTTT.

The genes are TRBV5-4 and TRBJ1-2; a possible D gene is TRBD1 (6 bases). Trimming removed 4 bases from V and 1 base from J, with 8 bases in between. Germline loops: CDR1 SGHNT, CDR2 YYREEE (reference sequence). The CDR3 length is 13 residues. The DNA for the CDR3 is TGTGCCAGCAGCCCGGGACATAACTATGGCTACACCTTC. Residues: CASSPGHNYGYTF. The full variable domain, with the rest looked up from reference TRBV5-4 and TRBJ1-2, is ETGVTQSPTHLIKTRGQQVTLRCSSQSGHNTVSWYQQALGQGPQFIFQYYREEENGRGNFPPRFSGLQFPNYSSELNVNALELDDSALYLCASSPGHNYGYTFGSGTRLTVV.

Here the CDR3 reads CASSTGGYHTDTQYF. CDR3 DNA sequence: TGTGCCAGCAGTACTGGGGGGTATCACACAGATACGCAGTATTTT. The chain recombines TRBV6-5 with TRBJ2-3; maybe TRBD2 (6 bases). Trimming stripped 5 bases from V and 2 bases from J, with 14 bases between. This CDR3 has 15 residues. Germline V CDR1 and CDR2: MNHEY, SVGAGI.